The 16 T cell receptor beta chains below come from one sample, sequenced in a study of blood T cell repertoires in COVID-19. The protocol was immunoSEQ multiplex PCR, while the TCRdb copy is restricted to in-frame clones and leaves out a portion. Here the sample spans more than 300,000 clones, 91% being singletons. The specimen sequenced was peripheral blood. These receptors originate from a woman aged 18-30 years who had recovered from COVID-19.

This rearrangement joins TRBV15 to TRBJ2-5; D is unclear. Germline CDR1 and CDR2: LNHNV and YYDKDF (reference sequence). The CDR3 covers 13 residues. The V and J ends lost 1 base and 5 bases respectively, with 8 bases between them. The DNA for the CDR3 is TGTGCCACCAGCAGAGTTCGGTGGGAGACCCAGTACTTC. It is translated as CATSRVRWETQYF. Drawing the rest from reference TRBV15 and TRBJ2-5, the complete variable domain is DAMVIQNPRYQVTQFGKPVTLSCSQTLNHNVMYWYQQKSSQAPKLLFHYYDKDFNNEADTPDNFQSRRPNTSFCFLDIRSPGLGDTAMYLCATSRVRWETQYFGPGTRLLVL.

In its sample, this clone was seen once. The chain joins TRBV6-6 to TRBJ2-7, with D tentatively TRBD2 (7 bases). Trimming stripped 0 bases from V and 7 bases from J, with 13 bases between. The CDR3 spans 14 residues. Looked up from germline, CDR1 is MNHNY and CDR2 is SVGAGI (reference sequence). CDR3 in DNA: TGTGCCAGCAGTTACTCAGGGGGGGAGGATGAGCAGTACGTC. Protein product: CASSYSGGEDEQYV.

The gene calls are TRBV19 and TRBJ2-5; tentatively, D is TRBD2 (6 bases). V lost 10 bases to trimming and J lost 4 bases, with 7 bases between them. Germline-derived CDR1 and CDR2 are LNHDA and SQIVND (reference sequence). This CDR3 contains 10 residues. The CDR3 DNA follows: TGTGCCACCGGGGGAGAGACCCAGTACTTC. Amino acids: CATGGETQYF.

The rearrangement joins TRBV7-2 to TRBJ1-6; tentatively, D is TRBD1 (5 bases). Trimming pared 2 bases from V and 6 bases from J, leaving 14 bases between. Germline CDR1 and CDR2: SGHTA and FQGNSA. The CDR3 is 16 amino acids. The CDR3: CASSLSATESNSPLHF. The DNA for the CDR3 is TGTGCCAGCAGCTTATCGGCGACAGAGAGTAATTCACCCCTCCACTTT.

This sequence joins TRBV27 and TRBJ1-2; D gene ambiguous. V was trimmed by 7 bases and J by 8 bases, leaving 20 bases between them. Germline assignment: CDR1 MNHEY and CDR2 SMNVEV (reference sequence). The CDR3 spans 14 residues. For the CDR3, the DNA is TGTGCCAGCACTCAATATATTAGTTACCCCGGCTACACCTTC. Protein: CASTQYISYPGYTF.

This sequence joins TRBV7-2 and TRBJ2-7; 9 nucleotides line up with TRBD1. The CDR3 extends over 14 amino acids. After removal of 4 bases from V and 2 bases from J, the junction contained 3 bases not matched to a gene. Germline assignment: CDR1 SGHTA and CDR2 FQGNSA. This chain's CDR3 is CASSSRTGAYEQYV. CDR3 bases: TGTGCCAGCAGCTCCCGGACAGGGGCCTACGAGCAGTACGTC.

The chain employs TRBV10-3 and TRBJ2-4, with D tentatively TRBD2 (5 bases). The CDR3 extends over 16 amino acids. Germline CDR1 is ENHRY and CDR2 is SYGVKD. Deletions cut 11 bases from V and 0 bases from J, with 20 bases between. DNA for the CDR3: TGTGCCGCTGGACGCGGGCGCCCTTCAGCCAAAAACATTCAGTACTTC. It is translated as CAAGRGRPSAKNIQYF.

This chain links TRBV5-1 with TRBJ2-1, with D perhaps matching TRBD2 (6 bases). Germline lookup yields CDR1 SGHRS and CDR2 YFSETQ. This CDR3 has 15 residues. Between the trimmed V and J ends, which lost 2 bases and 0 bases, there was a span of 9 bases. CDR3 amino acids: CASSFGGSSYNEQFF. Here the CDR3 DNA reads TGCGCCAGCAGCTTCGGGGGAAGCTCCTACAATGAGCAGTTCTTC.

This clone was counted once. The chain links TRBV18 to TRBJ2-1; perhaps TRBD2 as D (6 bases). Trimming left V 3 bases short and J 7 bases short, with 10 bases between. Per the germline V gene, CDR1 is KGHSH and CDR2 is LQKENI. The CDR3 covers 13 residues. DNA for the CDR3: TGTGCCAGCTCACCGGCACGGGGGAATGAGCAGTTCTTC. It specifies CASSPARGNEQFF.

V and J are TRBV7-2 and TRBJ2-2; TRBD1 aligns across 7 bases. The V and J ends lost 1 base and 4 bases, in that order; junction bases with no gene match: 6. The CDR3 length is 16 residues. CDR1 and CDR2 from the germline V gene are SGHTA and FQGNSA. The CDR3 here is CASSLVFSGGTGELFF. The CDR3 nucleotides are TGTGCCAGCAGCTTAGTCTTCTCAGGGGGCACCGGGGAGCTGTTTTTT.

This chain uses TRBV24-1 with TRBJ2-5; tentatively, D is TRBD1 (6 bases). The ends were cut back, 3 bases at V and 0 bases at J, with 10 bases in the middle. This CDR3 comprises 15 residues. Germline V CDR1 and CDR2: KGHDR, SFDVKD. This CDR3 is CATSDITGNQETQYF. The DNA for the CDR3 is TGTGCCACCAGTGATATAACAGGGAACCAAGAGACCCAGTACTTC.

The V call is TRBV5-1, the J call TRBJ2-5; weak D call: TRBD2 (5 bases). V was clipped by 0 bases and J by 2 bases, with 11 bases between them. This CDR3 has 15 residues. CDR1 is SGHRS, CDR2 YFSETQ, per germline. The CDR3, as DNA: TGCGCCAGCAGCTTGGTAGAGGGCCGGCAAGAGACCCAGTACTTC. Amino acids: CASSLVEGRQETQYF.

CDR3: CASSLKKSDYAHYEQYV. DNA of the CDR3: TGTGCCAGCAGCCTTAAAAAATCGGACTACGCCCACTACGAGCAGTACGTC. The chain joins TRBV9 to TRBJ2-7; D perhaps matches TRBD2 (6 bases). Looked up from germline, CDR1 is SGDLS and CDR2 is YYNGEE. This CDR3 has 17 residues. Trimming pared 4 bases from V and 3 bases from J, leaving 23 bases between.

This clone was picked up a small number of times. The CDR3 spells CASSQEPGSRVSPLHF. CDR3 nucleotide sequence: TGTGCCAGCAGCCAAGAACCGGGATCCCGAGTTTCACCCCTCCACTTT. This chain links TRBV3-1 (or the pseudogene TRBV3-2) with TRBJ1-6; the D is unclear. Trimming pared 0 bases from V and 9 bases from J, leaving 15 bases between. This CDR3 comprises 16 residues. Germline V gene lookup returns CDR1 LGHDT and CDR2 YNNKEL (reference sequence).

J is TRBJ1-2 and V is TRBV3-1 (or the pseudogene TRBV3-2); TRBD1 agrees at 8 bases. The CDR3 extends over 15 amino acids. The V segment lost 4 bases and the J segment 4 bases; nucleotides outside the gene matches: 8. The germline V gene encodes CDR1 LGHDT and CDR2 YNNKEL (reference sequence). The CDR3 DNA sequence: TGTGCCAGCAGCCCAATAGGACAGGGAACCTATGGCTACACCTTC. Protein: CASSPIGQGTYGYTF.

The chain is built from TRBV2 and TRBJ1-1; 10 bases are a match to TRBD1. Germline values: CDR1 SNHLY, CDR2 FYNNEI. There are 13 residues in the CDR3. The V and J ends lost 6 bases and 8 bases, in that order; junction bases with no gene match: 6. CDR3 sequence reads: CASSRDRGMEAFF. As DNA, the CDR3 is TGTGCCAGCAGCCGGGACAGGGGTATGGAAGCTTTCTTT.